This TCR beta chain was documented in a study of sequential checkpoint blockade in melanoma. Overall study: Patients were randomized 1:1 to nivolumab-then-ipilimumab or ipilimumab-then-nivolumab first-line.

The assay was immunoSEQ multiplex PCR, and TCRdb's table has in-frame clones only and misses some. The sample carries fewer than 40,000 clones, 65% to 90% recorded once. The CDR3 loop spans 14 amino acids. CDR1 and CDR2 (germline): MGHRA, YSYEKL. Between the trimmed V and J ends, which lost 3 bases and 2 bases, there was a span of 11 bases. Treatment of the sample: randomized to nivolumab then ipilimumab (arm A) or the reverse (arm B). PBMC sorting kept live CD3+CD8+ cells without CD19 or CD56. The starting material was CD8+ T cells sorted from blood (inferred from file names), obtained from a patient given nivolumab and ipilimumab in sequence. The V and J genes are TRBV4-1 and TRBJ2-7; maybe TRBD1 (7 bases). The receptor comes from a human donor with melanoma. CDR3 nucleotide sequence: TGCGCCAGCAGCCAGCGGAGGGGGCCCTACGAGCAGTACTTC. Translated, it gives CASSQRRGPYEQYF.